This entry lists 13 T cell receptor beta chains sequenced from one sample in a study of glioma-infiltrating T cells. Using RNA template, CDR3s of TCR alpha and beta were amplified with iRepertoire arm-PCR. MiXCR, applied by TCRdb to the multiplex PCR reads, yields one record per CDR3 protein. Here the sample spans approximately 400,000 distinct CDR3 sequences, about two fifths being singletons. Sequences were obtained from glioma tissue, nonneoplastic brain tissue, or PBMCs (not recorded which). The receptors here all came from a human donor with low-grade glioma or glioblastoma, undergoing nonglioma brain surgery, or in good health (not recorded which).

This clonotype was seen ten or more times. The rearrangement links TRBV28 to TRBJ1-3; D call uncertain. CDR1 and CDR2 (germline): MDHEN, SYDVKM. This CDR3 is built from 16 residues. V shed 5 bases and J shed 1 base, with 15 bases lying between them. In DNA form, the CDR3 reads TGTGCCAGCAGTCTAAGGACGCTAACTTCTGGAAACACCATATATTTT. The encoded protein is CASSLRTLTSGNTIYF.

This chain links TRBV29-1 with TRBJ1-2; D is undetermined. The length of the CDR3 is 14 residues. The V end lost 7 bases, the J end lost 0 bases, and 15 bases lay between the germline ends. CDR1 and CDR2 (germline): SQVTM, ANQGSEA. CDR3 region: CSAPTQSTNYGYTF. The CDR3 DNA follows: TGCAGCGCTCCAACACAAAGTACTAACTATGGCTACACCTTC.

The gene calls are TRBV6-4 and TRBJ2-1; D remains unclear. The ends were cut back, 8 bases at V and 0 bases at J, with 17 bases in the middle. Looked up from germline, CDR1 is MRHNA and CDR2 is SNTAGT. There are 16 residues in the CDR3. The CDR3 nucleotides are TGTGCCAGCGCGGCGCGCGGTCTGGGCTCCTACAATGAGCAGTTCTTC. Translated: CASAARGLGSYNEQFF.

This clonotype has more than one count but fewer than ten. The chain employs TRBV20-1 and TRBJ2-5; perhaps TRBD1 as D (5 bases). V dropped 0 bases and J dropped 4 bases, with 12 bases sitting between them. This CDR3 is built from 14 residues. Germline V gene lookup returns CDR1 DFQATT and CDR2 SNEGSKA (reference sequence). The CDR3 nucleotides are TGCAGTGCTAGAGATCGAAAAGGGGCAGAGACCCAGTACTTC. Translating gives CSARDRKGAETQYF.

Only a few counts were recorded for this clonotype. The J gene is TRBJ1-1, the V gene TRBV11-2; D gene unclear. The V end was cut by 6 bases, the J end by 0 bases, with 14 bases between. CDR3 length equals 15 residues. Germline CDR1 and CDR2: SGHAT and FQNNGV. The CDR3 DNA reads TGTGCCAGCAGTCCCAGAGGTAGTATGAACACTGAAGCTTTCTTT. It yields the protein CASSPRGSMNTEAFF.

This clonotype came up a few times. V and J are TRBV11-1 and TRBJ2-1; 7 nucleotides match TRBD2. This CDR3 has 15 residues. The ends lost 7 bases at V and 8 bases at J; junction bases unmatched: 14. CDR1 is SGHAT, CDR2 FQDESV, per germline (reference sequence). This CDR3 reads CASKSTPGLVHEQFF. CDR3 bases: TGTGCCAGCAAATCCACACCCGGACTAGTCCATGAGCAGTTCTTC.

This clonotype appeared many times. V and J are TRBV6-1 and TRBJ1-4, with 7 bases lining up with TRBD1. The V gene's germline CDR1 is MNHNS and CDR2 SASEGT. The CDR3 runs 14 residues. The trim removed 5 bases at V and 4 bases at J, leaving 4 bases unmatched. The CDR3 loop reads CASSFRDSNEKLFF. The CDR3 coding sequence is TGTGCCAGCAGTTTCCGGGACAGTAATGAAAAACTGTTTTTT.

The V call is TRBV10-3, the J call TRBJ1-1; D is undetermined. Trimming pared 5 bases from V and 1 base from J, leaving 8 bases between. Germline V CDR1 and CDR2: ENHRY, SYGVKD. The CDR3 covers 13 residues. The CDR3 reads CAISPSGNTEAFF. In nucleotides, the CDR3 is TGTGCCATCAGTCCCTCGGGGAACACTGAAGCTTTCTTT.

The chain carries TRBV20-1 and TRBJ2-3; 7 bases are shared with TRBD2. Trimming took 5 bases from V and 0 from J; bases not matched to a gene: 8. The CDR3 extends over 15 amino acids. The germline CDR1 and CDR2 sequences are DFQATT and SNEGSKA (reference sequence). CDR3 protein: CSAQREAPSTDTQYF. CDR3 DNA: TGCAGTGCTCAACGGGAGGCGCCTAGCACAGATACGCAGTATTTT.

The chain carries TRBV4-1 and TRBJ2-7; D not certain. V was cut by 2 bases and J by 3 bases, with 14 bases left in between. In germline, CDR1 is MGHRA, CDR2 YSYEKL. This CDR3 has 15 residues. The CDR3 is CASSQSTLMGYEQYF. The CDR3 region has the DNA TGCGCCAGCAGCCAATCTACCCTTATGGGCTACGAGCAGTACTTC.

The J gene is TRBJ2-7, the V gene TRBV20-1, with 8 bases aligning to TRBD2. V gave up 6 bases and J gave up 2 bases; unmatched junction bases: 12. CDR1 and CDR2 from the germline V gene are DFQATT and SNEGSKA (reference sequence). This CDR3 is 15 amino acids long. CDR3 sequence (DNA): TGCAGTGCCCCATCGTTGCGGGAGGTAACCTACGAGCAGTACTTC. It codes for CSAPSLREVTYEQYF.

The rearrangement uses TRBV20-1 and TRBJ1-5; 12 nucleotides agree with TRBD1. The CDR3 spans 17 residues. Germline CDR1 DFQATT, CDR2 SNEGSKA (reference sequence). J was trimmed by 0 bases and V by 4 bases; bases with no gene match: 7. CDR3 sequence: CSATGTGGIISNQPQHF. The CDR3, as DNA: TGCAGTGCTACCGGGACAGGGGGCATTATTAGCAATCAGCCCCAGCATTTT.

This clonotype was recorded many times. This sequence joins TRBV28 and TRBJ2-7; D is undetermined. V gave up 1 base and J gave up 2 bases, with 9 bases separating them. Germline assignment: CDR1 MDHEN and CDR2 SYDVKM. The CDR3 has 14 residues. As DNA, the CDR3 is TGTGCCAGCAGTTTATACGCCTCACCCTACGAGCAGTACTTC. This sequence encodes CASSLYASPYEQYF.